This T cell receptor beta chain derives from a study of T cell repertoires in cytomegalovirus infection. In the study overall: HLA-B-restricted CMV epitopes that are well studied were used alongside recently identified HLA-C-restricted ones. Both a matching HLA type and CMV infection were indicated by public TCR beta signatures.

Whole-study results and caveats: The response measured ex vivo was dominated by TCR beta clonotypes (HLA-C-restricted and CMV-specific). Pooled public TCR beta family frequency picked out CMV carriers with the relevant HLA.

On this clonotype: Its target is not known.

The length of the CDR3 is 15 residues. In germline, CDR1 is MNHNS, CDR2 SASEGT. V lost 8 bases, J lost 5 bases, and 10 bases stayed unmatched. MiXCR, applied by TCRdb to the reads, yields one record per CDR3 protein. The table lists approximately 990,000 distinct CDR3 sequences, 31% of them singletons, with around 15% in the top ten. The sequence was collected from a human donor in good health (CMV status not recorded). Some clones in this sample may be carry-over from other donors' samples. Material: cultured CD8+ T cells from PBMCs, obtained from culture after CMV antigen stimulation. The chain uses TRBV6-1 and TRBJ2-1, with 9 bases that match TRBD1. CDR3 protein: CASATGTGPNNEQFF. The DNA of the CDR3 is TGTGCCAGCGCCACCGGGACAGGGCCGAACAATGAGCAGTTCTTC.